The T cell receptor (beta chain) under discussion was sequenced for a study of Graves' ophthalmopathy and Graves' hyperthyroidism. The CDR3 has 14 amino acids. Germline V CDR1 and CDR2: MNHEY, SVGAGI. With 7 bases removed from V and 3 bases from J, the gap between germline ends came to 15 bases. This clonotype was seen many times. Amplification of the TCR beta CDR3 regions used RNA transcripts (as template). First-round RT-PCR with HTBI primers preceded a second-round multiplex PCR. TCRdb re-analysed the multiplex PCR reads in MiXCR, keeping a single row per CDR3 protein. Counted here are 300,000 to 350,000 distinct CDR3 sequences, roughly 17% occurring once; the ten biggest clones make up 9% to 15%.

Source material: peripheral blood. The chain combines TRBV6-5 with TRBJ1-1; D unresolved. The clonotype was recovered from an adult man with Graves' ophthalmopathy. For the CDR3, the DNA is TGTGCCAGCATAATTCGGGGAGTAGACACTGAAGCTTTCTTT. It codes for CASIIRGVDTEAFF.